This record concerns one T cell receptor beta chain sequence. The germline V gene has CDR1 MDHEN and CDR2 SYDVKM. Trimming took 5 bases from V and 2 from J; bases not matched to a gene: 2. The CDR3 runs to 14 residues. This sample is drawn from a study of cytomegalovirus exposure and HLA in healthy donors. Sequencing used immunoSEQ multiplex PCR; TCRdb keeps in-frame clones, though not all of them. The sample shows fewer than 400,000 clones, roughly 89% of them seen only once. The chain combines TRBV28 with TRBJ2-7; TRBD2 aligns across 11 bases. Sequenced input: PBMCs. The TCR was taken from a woman under 30 in good health and CMV-seronegative. The CDR3, as DNA: TGTGCCAGCAGTGCGACTAGCGGGACCTACGAGCAGTACTTC. It translates to CASSATSGTYEQYF.